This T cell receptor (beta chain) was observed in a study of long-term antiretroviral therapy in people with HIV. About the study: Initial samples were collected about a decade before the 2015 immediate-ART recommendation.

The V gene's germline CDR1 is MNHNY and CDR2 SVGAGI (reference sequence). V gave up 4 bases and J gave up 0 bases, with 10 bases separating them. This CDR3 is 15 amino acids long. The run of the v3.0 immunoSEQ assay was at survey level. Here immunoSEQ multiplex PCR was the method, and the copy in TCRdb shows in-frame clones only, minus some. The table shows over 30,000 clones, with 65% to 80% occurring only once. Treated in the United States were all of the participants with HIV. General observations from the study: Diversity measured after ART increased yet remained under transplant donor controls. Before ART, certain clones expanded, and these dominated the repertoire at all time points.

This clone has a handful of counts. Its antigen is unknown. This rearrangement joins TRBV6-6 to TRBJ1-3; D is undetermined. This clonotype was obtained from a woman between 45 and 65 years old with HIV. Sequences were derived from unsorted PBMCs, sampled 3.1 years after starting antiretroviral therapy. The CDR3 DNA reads TGTGCCAGCAGTTTTCAGGCCCCCTCTGGAAACACCATATATTTT. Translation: CASSFQAPSGNTIYF.